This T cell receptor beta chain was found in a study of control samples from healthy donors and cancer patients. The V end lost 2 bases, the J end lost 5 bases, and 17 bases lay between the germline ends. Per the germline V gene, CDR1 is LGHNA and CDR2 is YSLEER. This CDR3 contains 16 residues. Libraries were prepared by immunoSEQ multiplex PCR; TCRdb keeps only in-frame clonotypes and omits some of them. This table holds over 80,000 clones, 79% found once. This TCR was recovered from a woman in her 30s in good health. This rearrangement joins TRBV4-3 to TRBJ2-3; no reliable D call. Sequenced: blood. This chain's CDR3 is CASSQNTLMGGDTQYF. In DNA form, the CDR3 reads TGCGCCAGCAGCCAAAATACATTAATGGGCGGAGATACGCAGTATTTT.